The subject of this entry is one T cell receptor (beta chain). Its antigen remains unidentified. Qualities for individual bases were not recorded, and no much larger clone is one base off. Donors formed part of the validation cohort, which comprised over a hundred subjects and was distinct from the first cohort of 666 subjects. Library construction relied on the immunoSEQ multiplex PCR assay. The authors processed their data as follows. A statistical classification framework was developed to diagnose cytomegalovirus status using the catalog of TCR beta chain sequences. TCRdb holds this immuneACCESS table with in-frame rearrangements only. Some clones are missing; in checked studies, unresolved V genes explain under half, and the rest has no known cause. The V and J calls and clone size come from that table; D and trimming were worked out from the DNA. The sample contains 90,000 to 100,000 clones, around 90% of them found a single time. The ten top clones hold approximately 4% of the sample.

The entry originates in a study of cytomegalovirus exposure and HLA in healthy donors (dated by TCRdb to about 2017). Concerning the study at large: The 500 to 800 repertoires of the first cohort and the 120 validation repertoires were produced on the same platform, according to a later analysis. The study aimed to test whether cataloging public T cell receptors could reveal signatures of past pathogen exposure. Besides the first cohort of more than 650 subjects, a separate validation cohort made up of 90 to 150 different subjects was used. To predict cytomegalovirus infection status, the study combined high-throughput TCR immunosequencing, statistical association of individual TCRs with disease status, and machine learning. Broad study findings and their caveats: A total of 150 to 200 TCR beta chains were listed by the study as associated with cytomegalovirus. The classifier was reported to diagnose cytomegalovirus status with high specificity and sensitivity in both the original cohort and the validation cohort. Three of the identified cytomegalovirus-associated TCR beta chains were confirmed in vitro to be specific for cytomegalovirus antigens. The authors suggested that the approach could potentially be extended to other disease states and immunological phenotypes. Across donors, most TCR sequences were observed very rarely, whereas some public TCRs were present in many individuals. Subsequent analysis determined that TCRs grouped into clusters in the first cohort also showed a tendency toward co-occurrence across the roughly 130 validation repertoires, and approximately 93% of cluster scores exceeded 0. A later analysis had no HLA typing for the validation cohort, so co-occurrence there was scored across all 130 or so repertoires.

The source is a woman younger than 45 in good health and CMV-seronegative. Sequenced material: PBMCs.

The DNA is TGTGCCAGCAGCGGGACGGGTACAGGAGGGGAGACCCAGTACTTC. Its protein product is CASSGTGTGGETQYF. Recombination joined TRBV5-4 with TRBJ2-5; the D region possibly corresponds to TRBD2 (6 bases align). The CDR3 runs 15 residues from the cysteine to the phenylalanine. The sequence is cut down to CDR3 DNA, 45 bases in frame from base 1. Relative to germline, V is 4 bases shorter and J is 5 bases shorter, with 18 bases between their ends. The germline V gene encodes CDR1 SGHNT and CDR2 YYREEE (reference sequence).